This T cell receptor (beta chain) originates from a study of control samples from healthy donors and cancer patients (dated by TCRdb to 2020 to 2021). Libraries were prepared through the immunoSEQ multiplex PCR assay. TCRdb limited this immuneACCESS table to in-frame rearrangements with V and J called. A share of clones is missing; checked studies link under half to unresolved V genes, and the rest is unexplained. This sample comprises 150,000 to 200,000 clones, around nine tenths of them detected only once. The ten largest clones capture roughly 1.5% of the sample. The germline V gene supplies CDR1 MDHEN and CDR2 SYDVKM. Trimming costs V 5 bases and J 2 bases, and their ends lie 12 bases apart. The CDR3 starts with the cysteine, ends with the phenylalanine, and has 14 residues. Only the CDR3 part of the read is kept: 42 bases, read in frame from the first base. In the case of this clone: There is no known antigen for this receptor. No base quality information exists; no much larger clone differs at one position.

This receptor was taken from a man younger than 40 in good health. Recombination linked TRBV28 to TRBJ2-5; a tentative D match to TRBD1 spans 6 bases. Sequencing was carried out using blood. The sequence in DNA is TGTGCCAGCAGTCCCTCGGGACAACAAGAGACCCAGTACTTC. This gives the protein CASSPSGQQETQYF.